The next 15 T cell receptor beta chains were all read from a single sample in a study of response to subunit inactivated influenza vaccine. TCRdb itself ran the RT-PCR reads through MiXCR, one entry per CDR3 protein. In the table there are 530,000 or so distinct CDR3 sequences, 25% of which are singletons. The sample in question was CD4+ T cells sorted from PBMCs, obtained less than 6 days after vaccination. Receptor source: a man aged 50 or older who received an inactivated influenza vaccine.

This clonotype was seen at least ten times. This sequence joins TRBV28 and TRBJ2-7, with 8 bases lining up with TRBD1. This CDR3 region has 14 residues. Trimming removed 7 bases from V and 5 bases from J; junction bases left unmatched: 10. CDR1 is MDHEN, CDR2 SYDVKM, per germline. CDR3 residues: CASISDRVRNEQYF. CDR3 DNA: TGTGCCAGCATCTCGGACAGGGTTCGGAACGAGCAGTACTTC.

In its sample, this clonotype was seen many times. V usage is TRBV7-8 and J usage is TRBJ2-1; TRBD1 matches at 9 bases. The CDR3 runs to 15 residues. V shed 5 bases and J 3 bases; nucleotides not matched to a gene: 5. Germline CDR1 reads SGHVS; CDR2 reads FQNEAQ. The CDR3 DNA follows: TGTGCCAGCAGCCGTCGGGACAGGGACTACAATGAGCAGTTCTTC. Its protein product is CASSRRDRDYNEQFF.

This clonotype appeared a few times. V and J are TRBV20-1 and TRBJ2-5; TRBD2 agrees at 10 bases. The germline V gene has CDR1 DFQATT and CDR2 SNEGSKA (reference sequence). After removal of 5 bases from V and 5 bases from J, the junction contained 5 bases not matched to a gene. The CDR3 is 13 residues long. For the CDR3, the DNA is TGCAGTGCTGAGCGGGAGGGAGGGGAGACCCAGTACTTC. This encodes CSAEREGGETQYF.

The V and J genes are TRBV10-3 and TRBJ1-5; TRBD1 matches at 7 bases. CDR3 length equals 14 residues. Germline CDR1 is ENHRY and CDR2 is SYGVKD. V shed 5 bases, J shed 3 bases, and the junction held 4 bases outside the gene matches. This chain's CDR3 is CAISPRGVNQPQHF. Written as DNA, the CDR3 is TGTGCCATCAGTCCCAGGGGGGTCAATCAGCCCCAGCATTTT.

The rearrangement joins TRBV5-1 to TRBJ2-3; D remains unclear. The V end lost 0 bases, the J end lost 4 bases, and 6 bases lay between the germline ends. CDR1 SGHRS and CDR2 YFSETQ come from the germline V gene. The CDR3 runs to 13 residues. The CDR3 region is CASSLDPPDTQYF. In DNA, the CDR3 is TGCGCCAGCAGCTTGGACCCCCCAGATACGCAGTATTTT.

This clonotype has more than one count but fewer than ten. J is TRBJ2-5 and V is TRBV10-3; 9 bases align to TRBD1. The germline CDR1 and CDR2 sequences are ENHRY and SYGVKD. Unmatched junction bases numbered 6, after V lost 6 bases and J lost 7 bases. The CDR3 length is 13 residues. CDR3 bases: TGTGCCATCAGGGGGACAGGGTCAGGGACCCAGTACTTC. Translating it yields CAIRGTGSGTQYF.

This chain joins TRBV6-5 and TRBJ2-7; 9 nucleotides match TRBD2. Per germline, CDR1 MNHEY and CDR2 SVGAGI. Germline trimming cut 0 bases from V and 6 bases from J; bases unmatched to any gene: 12. The CDR3 runs to 17 residues. The CDR3 DNA is TGTGCCAGCAGTTACTCGAGCACCCGGGGACTAGCCTCCGAGCAGTACTTC. It is translated as CASSYSSTRGLASEQYF.

This clonotype has just a few counts. The J gene is TRBJ2-7, the V gene TRBV7-2; possibly TRBD2 for D (6 bases). Germline values: CDR1 SGHTA, CDR2 FQGNSA. The ends were cut back, 2 bases at V and 1 base at J, with 15 bases in the middle. The length of the CDR3 is 16 residues. The CDR3 reads CASSLSVQRASYEQYF. The CDR3 coding sequence is TGTGCCAGCAGCTTATCAGTCCAGCGGGCATCCTACGAGCAGTACTTC.

The genes are TRBV10-3 and TRBJ1-1; TRBD1 is a possible D gene (5 bases). V gave up 4 bases and J gave up 4 bases, with 16 bases separating them. The V gene's germline CDR1 is ENHRY and CDR2 SYGVKD. This CDR3 spans 15 amino acids. The CDR3 region has the DNA TGTGCCATCAGTGTCGGGGCAGAGAAGAGCACTGAAGCTTTCTTT. Translated: CAISVGAEKSTEAFF.

This chain links TRBV7-9 with TRBJ2-7; D ambiguous. This CDR3 is 13 amino acids long. Germline values: CDR1 SEHNR, CDR2 FQNEAQ (reference sequence). V was cut by 1 base and J by 11 bases, with 15 bases left in between. As DNA, the CDR3 is TGTGCCAGCAGCTTAGATCCCTCCTTTTGGAAGTACTTC. This sequence encodes CASSLDPSFWKYF.

J is TRBJ2-3 and V is TRBV20-1; 12 bases align to TRBD2. The germline gives CDR1 DFQATT, CDR2 SNEGSKA (reference sequence). V lost 4 bases and J lost 0; bases outside the gene matches: 5. The CDR3 extends over 16 amino acids. CDR3 loop: CSATRLAGASTDTQYF. The CDR3, as DNA: TGCAGTGCTACTAGACTAGCGGGAGCAAGCACAGATACGCAGTATTTT.

The table lists this clonotype with a few counts. The CDR3 DNA reads as TGTGCCAGCAGTACAGGGGCGGGTAGCTCCTACGAGCAGTACTTC. It is translated as CASSTGAGSSYEQYF. The chain uses TRBV5-5 and TRBJ2-7, with 7 bases lining up with TRBD1. CDR3 length equals 15 residues. After removal of 5 bases from V and 0 bases from J, the junction contained 8 bases not matched to a gene. Germline lookup yields CDR1 SGHKS and CDR2 YYEKEE (reference sequence).

The V call is TRBV12-5, the J call TRBJ2-1; 9 bases are a match to TRBD2. This CDR3 spans 14 amino acids. Trimming cost V 4 bases and J 4 bases; bases outside gene matches: 2. Per the germline V gene, CDR1 is LGHNT and CDR2 is FRNRAP. This chain's CDR3 is CASGSSGEYNEQFF. CDR3 in DNA: TGTGCTAGTGGTTCTAGCGGGGAGTACAATGAGCAGTTCTTC.

The sample holds a few counts of this clonotype. The chain couples TRBV10-2 to TRBJ2-7; TRBD1 aligns across 9 bases. CDR3 size: 15 residues. The junction had 5 bases not matched to a gene; V was cut back by 2 bases and J by 3 bases. The germline gives CDR1 WSHSY, CDR2 SAAADI. Here the CDR3 DNA reads TGCGCCAGCAGTGAGCGGGACAGGGTCTACTACGAGCAGTACTTC. Its protein product is CASSERDRVYYEQYF.

The chain has TRBV7-9 and TRBJ1-1; D not certain. The germline V gene has CDR1 SEHNR and CDR2 FQNEAQ (reference sequence). V shed 7 bases and J shed 1 base, with 10 bases lying between them. CDR3 size: 13 residues. The chain's CDR3 is CASMQSWNTEAFF. The CDR3 bases are TGTGCCAGCATGCAAAGTTGGAACACTGAAGCTTTCTTT.